This T cell receptor beta chain is drawn from a study of cytomegalovirus exposure and HLA in healthy donors. Study findings and constraints: Available immune exposure information covered CMV serostatus only.

Notes on this clone: As yet, its antigen is unknown. At one of its ends the junction is not consistent with the germline gene, which may arise from a read error.

Primers: 60 Vbeta forward and 13 Jbeta reverse. Here immunoSEQ multiplex PCR was the method, and the copy in TCRdb shows in-frame clones only, minus some. This sample has around 160,000 clones, with roughly 74% found just once. What was sequenced was PBMCs. The receptor was derived from a woman between 40 and 55 years old in good health and CMV-seropositive.

The CDR3 bases are TGTGCCAGCAGCTTGACAATGTGGGCGGGAGGGCCTTCATTT. It encodes CASSLTMWAGGPSF. The rearrangement links TRBV5-6 to TRBJ2-3, with TRBD2 identical over 9 bases. This CDR3 is 14 amino acids long. Germline V gene lookup returns CDR1 SGHDT and CDR2 YYEEEE.